A single sample gave rise to the 28 T cell receptor beta chains below, sequenced in a study of blood T cell repertoires in COVID-19. The method was immunoSEQ multiplex PCR; TCRdb's version includes in-frame clones alone and lacks a portion of them. The sample lists 300,000 to 350,000 clones, about 90% seen once, with about 7% in the top ten. Sequenced material: peripheral blood. The source of these receptors is an older woman with COVID-19, enrolled during active disease.

The J gene is TRBJ2-7, the V gene TRBV15, with 7 bases lining up with TRBD2. CDR3 size: 15 residues. From germline, CDR1 is LNHNV and CDR2 YYDKDF (reference sequence). The ends lost 5 bases at V and 0 bases at J; junction bases unmatched: 7. The CDR3: CATSPPRDYSYEQYF. The DNA of the CDR3 is TGTGCCACCAGCCCGCCCAGGGACTACTCCTACGAGCAGTACTTC. The full variable domain, with the rest looked up from reference TRBV15 and TRBJ2-7, is DAMVIQNPRYQVTQFGKPVTLSCSQTLNHNVMYWYQQKSSQAPKLLFHYYDKDFNNEADTPDNFQSRRPNTSFCFLDIRSPGLGDTAMYLCATSPPRDYSYEQYFGPGTRLTVT.

This rearrangement joins TRBV4-2 to TRBJ1-1; possible D gene TRBD1, 5 bases. The length of the CDR3 is 15 residues. Germline CDR1 LGHNA, CDR2 YNFKEQ. V lost 3 bases, J lost 3 bases, and 14 bases lay in between. This CDR3 is CASSHSTEPYTEAFF. CDR3 DNA: TGTGCCAGCAGCCATTCGACAGAACCATACACTGAAGCTTTCTTT.

The chain is built from TRBV5-5 and TRBJ2-7; 8 bases match TRBD1. Per germline, CDR1 SGHKS and CDR2 YYEKEE (reference sequence). The CDR3 length is 13 residues. V was pared by 0 bases and J by 11 bases, with 7 bases of the junction left unmatched. As DNA, the CDR3 is TGTGCCAGCAGCTTGGGGACAGGGACGGAAAAGTACTTC. As protein: CASSLGTGTEKYF.

The rearrangement links TRBV14 to TRBJ1-1; no clear D gene. Germline V gives CDR1 SGHDN, CDR2 FVKESK. CDR3 size: 16 residues. The V end lost 0 bases, the J end lost 3 bases, and 14 bases lay between the germline ends. The CDR3 DNA follows: TGTGCCAGCAGCCAAGATATCAGACACTTCGACACTGAAGCTTTCTTT. It specifies CASSQDIRHFDTEAFF.

The genes are TRBV29-1 and TRBJ1-4; 7 bases map to TRBD1. CDR3 length: 12 residues. Unmatched junction bases numbered 5, after V lost 5 bases and J lost 8 bases. Germline CDR1 SQVTM, CDR2 ANQGSEA. The CDR3 region is CSVFGQAEKLFF. CDR3 in DNA: TGCAGCGTTTTCGGACAGGCGGAAAAACTGTTTTTT.

The gene calls are TRBV28 and TRBJ1-1, with D perhaps matching TRBD1 (5 bases). The CDR3 loop spans 13 amino acids. CDR1 MDHEN and CDR2 SYDVKM come from the germline V gene. The germline V and J ends were trimmed by 6 bases and 4 bases, with 12 bases remaining between them. The CDR3 sequence: CASSEWGGTEAFF. The DNA for the CDR3 is TGTGCCAGCAGCGAATGGGGGGGCACTGAAGCTTTCTTT.

The chain has TRBV5-6 and TRBJ1-3; D not certain. The CDR3 is made up of 15 amino acids. V shed 4 bases and J shed 0 bases, with 11 bases lying between them. Looked up from germline, CDR1 is SGHDT and CDR2 is YYEEEE. For the CDR3, the DNA is TGTGCCAGCAGCCCTGGACTCCTCTCTGGAAACACCATATATTTT. Translated, it gives CASSPGLLSGNTIYF.

This chain connects TRBV5-1 to TRBJ1-1, with 8 bases lining up with TRBD1. CDR1 SGHRS and CDR2 YFSETQ come from the germline V gene. The V segment lost 4 bases and the J segment 8 bases; nucleotides outside the gene matches: 10. The CDR3 loop spans 14 amino acids. CDR3 sequence (DNA): TGCGCCAGCAGCAGTCAGGGGGCCCCAGGGGAAGCTTTCTTT. Amino acids: CASSSQGAPGEAFF.

The chain recombines TRBV14 with TRBJ1-1, with 11 bases aligning to TRBD1. V gave up 1 base and J gave up 4 bases; unmatched junction bases: 2. The CDR3 is 15 residues long. In germline, CDR1 is SGHDN, CDR2 FVKESK. The DNA of the CDR3 is TGTGCCAGCAGCCAAGCCGGGACAGGGGGCACTGAAGCTTTCTTT. This gives the protein CASSQAGTGGTEAFF.

The chain links TRBV5-4 to TRBJ2-3; 9 nucleotides align to TRBD2. This CDR3 has 15 amino acids. Trimming took 3 bases from V and 6 from J; bases not matched to a gene: 8. The germline V gene encodes CDR1 SGHNT and CDR2 YYREEE (reference sequence). CDR3 sequence: CASSSTLAGVDTQYF. CDR3 DNA sequence: TGTGCCAGCAGCTCGACCTTAGCGGGGGTGGATACGCAGTATTTT.

In the case of this clone: The identical CDR3 is also encoded by other nucleotide sequences in the sample. This chain uses TRBV4-2 with TRBJ1-2; a possible D gene is TRBD1 (5 bases). V lost 0 bases and J 5 bases, leaving 10 bases between the germline ends. Looked up from germline, CDR1 is LGHNA and CDR2 is YNFKEQ. CDR3 length: 14 residues. The CDR3 here is CASSQDGGSYGYTF. CDR3 nucleotide sequence: TGTGCCAGCAGCCAAGACGGGGGGTCGTATGGCTACACCTTC.

This rearrangement joins TRBV7-8 to TRBJ2-4; 10 nucleotides match TRBD1. Germline CDR1 is SGHVS and CDR2 is FQNEAQ. This CDR3 is built from 14 residues. V gave up 5 bases and J gave up 6 bases; unmatched junction bases: 4. This CDR3 reads CASSLTGGGNIQYF. CDR3 nucleotide sequence: TGTGCCAGCAGCCTGACAGGGGGCGGAAACATTCAGTACTTC.

This chain joins TRBV5-1 and TRBJ2-1; D perhaps matches TRBD2 (6 bases). This CDR3 comprises 15 residues. The V end lost 0 bases, the J end lost 2 bases, and 9 bases lay between the germline ends. CDR1 and CDR2 from the germline V gene are SGHRS and YFSETQ. The CDR3 protein is CASSLVGEAYNEQFF. The CDR3 nucleotides read TGCGCCAGCAGCTTGGTCGGGGAGGCCTACAATGAGCAGTTCTTC. The full variable domain, rest sourced from reference TRBV5-1 and TRBJ2-1, is KAGVTQTPRYLIKTRGQQVTLSCSPISGHRSVSWYQQTPGQGLQFLFEYFSETQRNKGNFPGRFSGRQFSNSRSEMNVSTLELGDSALYLCASSLVGEAYNEQFFGPGTRLTVL.

The chain is built from TRBV11-2 and TRBJ1-1; 7 nucleotides line up with TRBD1. Trimming removed 5 bases from V and 1 base from J; junction bases left unmatched: 4. CDR1 is SGHAT and CDR2 is FQNNGV in the germline V gene. The CDR3 contains 14 residues. The CDR3 DNA follows: TGTGCCAGCAGCCCAGGGGGTGGGAACACTGAAGCTTTCTTT. Translation gives CASSPGGGNTEAFF.

The chain joins TRBV24-1 to TRBJ2-5; 15 nucleotides agree with TRBD2. CDR1 and CDR2 from the germline V gene are KGHDR and SFDVKD. V dropped 2 bases and J dropped 4; count of bases not matched to a gene: 13. The CDR3 contains 20 residues. CDR3: CATSDSRGLAGGEVRETQYF. The CDR3 DNA reads as TGTGCCACCAGTGATTCCAGAGGACTAGCGGGGGGGGAAGTGAGAGAGACCCAGTACTTC.

This chain links TRBV13 with TRBJ2-7, with TRBD2 matching over 10 bases. The germline V gene encodes CDR1 PRHDT and CDR2 FYEKMQ (reference sequence). The junction had 4 bases not matched to a gene; V was cut back by 3 bases and J by 5 bases. This CDR3 region has 14 residues. CDR3: CASSFFSGGNEQYF. CDR3 DNA: TGTGCCAGCAGCTTTTTTAGCGGGGGGAACGAGCAGTACTTC.

The chain employs TRBV7-9 and TRBJ2-3; no clear D. This CDR3 is 14 amino acids long. Trimming took 2 bases from V and 2 from J, leaving 8 bases between them. CDR1 is SEHNR, CDR2 FQNEAQ, per germline (reference sequence). CDR3 bases: TGTGCCAGCAGCTTAAGAGGCTTCACAGATACGCAGTATTTT. It yields the protein CASSLRGFTDTQYF.

This chain joins TRBV19 and TRBJ2-7; the D gene is possibly TRBD2 (5 bases). The germline V gene has CDR1 LNHDA and CDR2 SQIVND (reference sequence). The CDR3 extends over 17 amino acids. V gave up 6 bases and J gave up 7 bases, with 28 bases separating them. For the CDR3, the DNA is TGTGCCAGTAGCCGCCTACCTATGGACCGACCGACGGGAGAGCAGTACTTC. Translated: CASSRLPMDRPTGEQYF.

This chain links TRBV14 with TRBJ1-1; D uncertain. The V and J ends lost 1 base and 6 bases respectively, with 9 bases between them. CDR3 length equals 13 residues. Germline loops: CDR1 SGHDN, CDR2 FVKESK. As DNA, the CDR3 is TGTGCCAGCAGCCAAGCGACAAAGGCTGAAGCTTTCTTT. Protein product: CASSQATKAEAFF.

The chain links TRBV11-2 to TRBJ2-2, with D tentatively TRBD1 (6 bases). The CDR3 has 14 amino acids. Trimming shortened V by 8 bases and J by 5 bases, and 15 bases separated the two germline ends. The germline V gene encodes CDR1 SGHAT and CDR2 FQNNGV. The CDR3 DNA reads as TGTGCCAGCTCCCCCACCACAGGGACCGGGGAGCTGTTTTTT. Its protein product is CASSPTTGTGELFF.

This clone has a handful of counts. The DNA of the CDR3 is TGTGCCAGCAGTTACCGGGACAGGGGTAATGAAAAACTGTTTTTT. It codes for CASSYRDRGNEKLFF. The chain uses TRBV6-5 and TRBJ1-4; 10 nucleotides agree with TRBD1. CDR1 MNHEY and CDR2 SVGAGI come from the germline V gene. There are 15 residues in the CDR3. V trimming: 2 bases; J trimming: 4 bases; junction bases outside the gene matches: 1.

The V gene is TRBV6-5, the J gene TRBJ1-3, with TRBD1 matching over 7 bases. CDR1 MNHEY and CDR2 SVGAGI come from the germline V gene. The CDR3 is 15 residues long. Losses at the gene ends were 6 bases for V and 3 bases for J; bases not matched to a gene: 8. This chain's CDR3 is CASSPDRVYGNTIYF. CDR3 nucleotide sequence: TGTGCCAGCAGCCCCGACAGGGTATATGGAAACACCATATATTTT.

The rearrangement uses TRBV19 and TRBJ2-7; a weak D match, TRBD1 (5 bases). The CDR3 extends over 15 amino acids. V lost 5 bases and J lost 2, with 16 bases in between. The V gene's germline CDR1 is LNHDA and CDR2 SQIVND (reference sequence). The CDR3: CASSRSVREPYEQYF. The DNA for the CDR3 is TGTGCCAGTAGTCGATCCGTCAGGGAACCCTACGAGCAGTACTTC.

The J gene is TRBJ1-3, the V gene TRBV2; TRBD1 agrees at 8 bases. From germline, CDR1 is SNHLY and CDR2 FYNNEI. Trimming cost V 7 bases and J 0 bases; bases outside gene matches: 8. This CDR3 spans 16 amino acids. DNA for the CDR3: TGTGCCAGCATCGGGACAGGTCGCCTCTCTGGAAACACCATATATTTT. Translated: CASIGTGRLSGNTIYF.

The CDR3 bases are TGTGCCAGCAGTTTTGACAGGGATCAGCCCCAGCATTTT. It codes for CASSFDRDQPQHF. The V and J genes are TRBV27 and TRBJ1-5, with 7 bases matching TRBD1. This CDR3 is built from 13 residues. Trimming took 3 bases from V and 5 from J; bases not matched to a gene: 1. Per germline, CDR1 MNHEY and CDR2 SMNVEV (reference sequence).

In regard to this clone: Other DNA sequences from this sample encode an identical CDR3 as well. The chain links TRBV7-9 to TRBJ1-1, with D uncertain. V was clipped by 4 bases and J by 1 base, with 7 bases between them. Per the germline V gene, CDR1 is SEHNR and CDR2 is FQNEAQ (reference sequence). This CDR3 region has 13 residues. The CDR3 DNA sequence: TGTGCCAGCAGCTCGGACTGGAACACTGAAGCTTTCTTT. This sequence encodes CASSSDWNTEAFF.

V and J are TRBV5-4 and TRBJ2-2; TRBD2 matches 7 bases. CDR1 and CDR2 (germline): SGHNT, YYREEE (reference sequence). V shed 8 bases and J 2 bases; nucleotides not matched to a gene: 6. The CDR3 sequence is 14 residues long. For the CDR3, the DNA is TGTGCCAGTGGGGAGCGGGGTAACACCGGGGAGCTGTTTTTT. As protein: CASGERGNTGELFF.

This chain links TRBV5-1 with TRBJ1-2; 10 nucleotides line up with TRBD1. Germline-derived CDR1 and CDR2 are SGHRS and YFSETQ. This CDR3 is built from 14 residues. Unmatched junction bases numbered 4, after V lost 0 bases and J lost 8 bases. The CDR3 DNA reads as TGCGCCAGCAGCTTGGGACAGGGGGCGTTGGGCTACACCTTC. It codes for CASSLGQGALGYTF.